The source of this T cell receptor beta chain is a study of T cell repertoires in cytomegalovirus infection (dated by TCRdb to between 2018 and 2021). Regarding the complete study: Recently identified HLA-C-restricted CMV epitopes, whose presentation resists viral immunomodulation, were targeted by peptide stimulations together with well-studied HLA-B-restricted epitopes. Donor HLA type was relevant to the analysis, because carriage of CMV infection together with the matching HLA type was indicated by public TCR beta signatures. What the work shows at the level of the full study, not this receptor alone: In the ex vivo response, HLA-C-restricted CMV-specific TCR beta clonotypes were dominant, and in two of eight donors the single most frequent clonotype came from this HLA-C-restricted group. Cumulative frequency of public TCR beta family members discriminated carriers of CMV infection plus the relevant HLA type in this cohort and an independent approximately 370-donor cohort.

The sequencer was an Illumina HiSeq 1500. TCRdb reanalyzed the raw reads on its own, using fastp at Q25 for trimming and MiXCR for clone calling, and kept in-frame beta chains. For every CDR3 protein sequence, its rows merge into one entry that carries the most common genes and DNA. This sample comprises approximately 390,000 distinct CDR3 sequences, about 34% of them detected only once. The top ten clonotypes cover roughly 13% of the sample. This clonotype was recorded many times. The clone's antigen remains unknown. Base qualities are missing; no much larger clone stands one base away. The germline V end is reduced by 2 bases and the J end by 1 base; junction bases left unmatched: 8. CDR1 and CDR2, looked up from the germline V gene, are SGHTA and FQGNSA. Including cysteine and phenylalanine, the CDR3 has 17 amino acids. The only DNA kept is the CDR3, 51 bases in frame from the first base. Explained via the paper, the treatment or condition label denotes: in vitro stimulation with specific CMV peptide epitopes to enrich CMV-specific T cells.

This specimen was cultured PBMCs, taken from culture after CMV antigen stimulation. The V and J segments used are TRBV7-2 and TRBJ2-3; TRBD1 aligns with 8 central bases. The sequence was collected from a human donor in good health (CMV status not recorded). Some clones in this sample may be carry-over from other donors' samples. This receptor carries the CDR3 CASSLTLLRGRTDTQYF. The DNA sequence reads TGTGCCAGCAGCTTAACCCTCCTCAGGGGGCGCACAGATACGCAGTATTTT.